The 11 T cell receptor beta chains given below trace back to one sample, sequenced in a study of long-term antiretroviral therapy in people with HIV. Researchers report immunoSEQ v3.0 was run at survey level. Measured with immunoSEQ multiplex PCR; TCRdb has only the in-frame clones, and not every one. Among 31,000 or so clones, 95% to 96% were seen once, and the ten largest hold over 2%. Sequences were derived from unsorted PBMCs, sampled roughly 6.4 years after starting antiretroviral therapy. The source is a man between 25 and 39 years old with HIV.

The chain recombines TRBV7-9 with TRBJ1-1, with 8 bases lining up with TRBD1. Germline V CDR1 and CDR2: SEHNR, FQNEAQ (reference sequence). This CDR3 has 12 amino acids. With 11 bases clipped from V and 5 bases from J, the junction kept 7 bases outside the gene matches. The CDR3 protein is CAGGQGRTEAFF. As DNA, the CDR3 is TGTGCCGGTGGACAGGGAAGGACTGAAGCTTTCTTT. The whole variable domain, filled in from reference TRBV7-9 and TRBJ1-1, reads DTGVSQNPRHKITKRGQNVTFRCDPISEHNRLYWYRQTLGQGPEFLTYFQNEAQLEKSRLLSDRFSAERPKGSFSTLEIQRTEQGDSAMYLCAGGQGRTEAFFGQGTRLTVV.

The V call is TRBV7-9, the J call TRBJ2-4; the D gene is possibly TRBD2 (5 bases). Trimming removed 3 bases from V and 3 bases from J, with 15 bases in between. This CDR3 has 16 residues. Germline CDR1 and CDR2: SEHNR and FQNEAQ (reference sequence). The CDR3 here is CASSFTSSVVKNIQYF. CDR3 bases: TGTGCCAGCAGCTTTACGAGTAGCGTAGTCAAAAACATTCAGTACTTC.

The CDR3 spells CSVVWLADNEQFF. The CDR3, as DNA: TGCAGCGTTGTGTGGCTAGCTGACAATGAGCAGTTCTTC. The chain employs TRBV29-1 and TRBJ2-1, with a weak D call TRBD2 (5 bases). The CDR3 totals 13 residues. V was cut by 4 bases and J by 5 bases, with 12 bases left in between. Germline V gene data show CDR1 as SQVTM and CDR2 as ANQGSEA.

The V gene is TRBV4-3, the J gene TRBJ2-3, with TRBD1 identical over 8 bases. The CDR3 extends over 14 amino acids. J was trimmed by 11 bases and V by 3 bases; bases with no gene match: 10. In germline, CDR1 is LGHNA, CDR2 YSLEER. As DNA, the CDR3 is TGCGCCAGCAGCCAGTTGGGACAGGCCTCCCAGCAGTATTTT. It translates to CASSQLGQASQQYF.

The rearrangement links TRBV5-6 to TRBJ1-4; D is unclear. The V end lost 3 bases, the J end lost 0 bases, and 15 bases lay between the germline ends. CDR1 SGHDT and CDR2 YYEEEE come from the germline V gene. The CDR3 runs 17 residues. CDR3 sequence (DNA): TGTGCCAGCAGCTCAGGACTCTTGGGTGCAACTAATGAAAAACTGTTTTTT. It codes for CASSSGLLGATNEKLFF.

The chain has TRBV6-5 and TRBJ2-2; D not certain. This CDR3 is built from 12 residues. The germline V and J ends were trimmed by 2 bases and 2 bases, with 0 bases remaining between them. CDR1 is MNHEY and CDR2 is SVGAGI in the germline V gene. CDR3 loop: CASSYNTGELFF. The CDR3, as DNA: TGTGCCAGCAGTTACAACACCGGGGAGCTGTTTTTT.

The chain is built from TRBV4-1 and TRBJ2-4; 7 positions agree with TRBD1. CDR1 and CDR2 (germline): MGHRA, YSYEKL. This CDR3 region has 18 residues. With 1 base clipped from V and 0 bases from J, the junction kept 9 bases outside the gene matches. In DNA, the CDR3 is TGCGCCAGCAGCCAAGGAGGACAGGCGATTATAGCCAAAAACATTCAGTACTTC. Translated, it gives CASSQGGQAIIAKNIQYF.

This chain joins TRBV7-8 and TRBJ1-4, with a tentative D call TRBD1 (5 bases). The CDR3 covers 16 residues. Germline CDR1 and CDR2: SGHVS and FQNEAQ. Between the trimmed V and J ends, which lost 4 bases and 6 bases, there was a span of 18 bases. CDR3 DNA sequence: TGTGCCAGCAGCTCACACTCGAGGGGCGGGGATGAAAAACTGTTTTTT. Translation gives CASSSHSRGGDEKLFF.

The J gene is TRBJ1-2, the V gene TRBV6-1; possible D gene TRBD1, 5 bases. The CDR3 has 14 amino acids. The germline CDR1 and CDR2 sequences are MNHNS and SASEGT. V lost 5 bases to trimming and J lost 3 bases, with 13 bases between them. The CDR3 loop reads CASSFEGRDYGYTF. The CDR3 bases are TGTGCCAGCAGTTTCGAGGGCAGGGACTATGGCTACACCTTC.

The chain has TRBV19 and TRBJ1-2, with D possibly TRBD1 on 5 matching bases. Germline V lookup: CDR1 LNHDA, CDR2 SQIVND (reference sequence). CDR3 length: 17 amino acids. Trimming stripped 7 bases from V and 3 bases from J, with 24 bases between. CDR3 sequence: CASISGPGTGDDYGYTF. CDR3 DNA sequence: TGTGCCAGTATCTCAGGCCCCGGGACTGGGGACGACTATGGCTACACCTTC.

The V call is TRBV6-5, the J call TRBJ2-2; perhaps TRBD1 as D (5 bases). The CDR3 runs 14 residues. CDR1 is MNHEY, CDR2 SVGAGI, per germline. The germline V and J ends were trimmed by 4 bases and 4 bases, with 10 bases remaining between them. The CDR3 DNA follows: TGTGCCAGCAGTTTCCAGGGTCCCACCGGGGAGCTGTTTTTT. The encoded protein is CASSFQGPTGELFF.